This T cell receptor (beta chain) came from a study of T cell repertoires in cytomegalovirus infection. The CDR3 sequence is 15 residues long. V lost 4 bases and J lost 4; bases outside the gene matches: 8. The germline V gene has CDR1 SNHLY and CDR2 FYNNEI. As concerns this clonotype: Its cognate antigen is unknown.

General study findings and limits: Frequencies of public TCR beta families were cumulated, and this identified carriers of CMV plus the relevant HLA.

From the reads, TCRdb called clonotypes with MiXCR, one entry per CDR3 protein. The sample lists fewer than 1,000,000 distinct CDR3 sequences; 30% to 40% were seen once. The genes are TRBV2 and TRBJ2-5, with 8 positions matching TRBD2. This clonotype was obtained from a human donor in good health (CMV status not recorded). Some clones in this sample may be carry-over from other donors' samples. Sequencing used cultured CD8+ T cells from PBMCs, obtained from culture after CMV antigen stimulation. The CDR3 sequence is CASSAIARGVETQYF. In DNA form, the CDR3 reads TGTGCCAGCAGTGCCATAGCGCGGGGGGTAGAGACCCAGTACTTC.